The rows below give T cell receptor beta chains drawn from one sample of a study of T-cell memory formation after mild COVID-19. TCRdb called the 5' RACE reads again in MiXCR, with one record for every CDR3 protein. Found here are roughly 250,000 distinct CDR3 sequences, about a sixth of them singletons; the top ten hold 20% to 25%. Input material: PBMCs or a T cell subset sorted from them (not recorded which). Receptors were obtained from a man aged 18-30 years who had mild COVID-19 (a few samples of this study predate the infection). Cell type and time point are not known. The CDR3 runs from the conserved cysteine through the conserved F or W. Each record gives: D gene, J gene, V gene, clone size, CDR3 DNA, CDR3 protein. The D gene is left open where the match is weak. Size is omitted from some rows. Given values are once, few, many or a class for expanded clones.

>.|TRBJ2-5|TRBV4-2|few
TGTGCCAGCAGCCAAGATCGAGGGGCCCAAGAGACCCAGTACTTC
CASSQDRGAQETQYF
>.|TRBJ1-2|TRBV5-1|.
TGCGCCAGCAGCTTGGGCTCCCAGGGTTTAGATGGCTACACCTTC
CASSLGSQGLDGYTF
>TRBD1|TRBJ2-3|TRBV12-3/TRBV12-4|.
TGTGCCAGCACAGCCGGGACAGGGTTAAATACGCAGTATTTT
CASTAGTGLNTQYF
>.|TRBJ2-3|TRBV4-3|.
TGCGCCAGCAGCCAAGATCTAGGTAGACAGTCCACAGATACGCAGTATTTT
CASSQDLGRQSTDTQYF
>TRBD1|TRBJ2-5|TRBV29-1|few
TGCAGCGTTGAAGACGGGACAGGCCTCGGGGAGACCCAGTACTTC
CSVEDGTGLGETQYF
>.|TRBJ2-5|TRBV7-3|many
TGTGCCAGCAGCTTAATGGGGAAGGAGACCCAGTACTTC
CASSLMGKETQYF
>.|TRBJ2-1|TRBV18|.
TGTGCCAGCCGACAAGGGGGGAGAGTCTACAATGAGCAGTTCTTC
CASRQGGRVYNEQFF
>.|TRBJ2-3|TRBV9|few
TGTGCCAGCAGCCCATCAAAGGGGGAGACAGATACGCAGTATTTT
CASSPSKGETDTQYF
>.|TRBJ2-5|TRBV3-1|.
TGTGCCACCTGTCAATCGGAGGGCAGCGAGACCCAGTACTTC
CATCQSEGSETQYF
>TRBD1|TRBJ1-2|TRBV7-3|.
TGTGCCAGCAGAGAAGAAGGGACAGTCGGGGGCTACACCTTC
CASREEGTVGGYTF
>TRBD1|TRBJ2-3|TRBV10-3|few
TGTGCCATCAGCGGACAGGGGTCTCCAACAGATACGCAGTATTTT
CAISGQGSPTDTQYF
>.|TRBJ1-1|TRBV27|.
TGTGCCAGTTCGAGTGGCGCTTCACCCTATACTGAAGCTTTCTTT
CASSSGASPYTEAFF
>.|TRBJ2-1|TRBV20-1|.
TGCAGTGCTAGAAGGGAGTCCTACAATGAGCAGTTCTTC
CSARRESYNEQFF
>.|TRBJ2-5|TRBV6-6|few
TGTGCCAGCAGTTTCAGTTGGGTGGATAGAACCCAGTACTTC
CASSFSWVDRTQYF
>.|TRBJ2-5|TRBV5-5|few
TGTGCCAGCAGCTCTGGAACACCGTACCAAGAGACCCAGTACTTC
CASSSGTPYQETQYF
>.|TRBJ1-4|TRBV12-3/TRBV12-4|few
TGTGCCAGCAGATCAGGGGCAACTAATGAAAAACTGTTTTTT
CASRSGATNEKLFF
>.|TRBJ1-6|TRBV5-1|.
TGCGCCAGCACCGGGACAACCAATTCACCCCTCCACTTT
CASTGTTNSPLHF
>TRBD1|TRBJ1-3|TRBV12-3/TRBV12-4|.
TGTGCCAGCAGTTCAGGGGGAATCTCTGGGGACACCATATATTTT
CASSSGGISGDTIYF
>.|TRBJ1-3|TRBV4-1|few
TGCGCCAGCAGGGACCGGGACCTCTCTGGAAACACCATATATTTT
CASRDRDLSGNTIYF
>TRBD1|TRBJ1-1|TRBV11-2|many
TGTGCCAGCAGGTCGGGGACAGGGAGGACGAACACTGAAGCTTTCTTT
CASRSGTGRTNTEAFF
>TRBD1|TRBJ2-7|TRBV7-2|.
TGTGCCAGCAGCACGAGACAGGGTAGAAGCGAGCAGTACTTC
CASSTRQGRSEQYF
>.|TRBJ2-5|TRBV12-5|.
TGTGCTAGTGGTTTGCTATCAGGGGCTACCGGGAGGGAGACCCAGTACTTC
CASGLLSGATGRETQYF
>.|TRBJ2-7|TRBV18|.
TGTGCCAGCTCTCACGGAGGGGGAGGCTACGAGCAGTACTTC
CASSHGGGGYEQYF
>TRBD2|TRBJ2-1|TRBV20-1|many
TGCAGTGCCCCCCTCCCCCAGCGGGGGGACAATGAGCAGTTCTTC
CSAPLPQRGDNEQFF
>TRBD2|TRBJ2-4|TRBV20-1|few
TGCAGTGCTAGAGAGGCGGGGGGCCGGCTAGCCAAAAACATTCAGTACTTC
CSAREAGGRLAKNIQYF
>TRBD2|TRBJ2-5|TRBV29-1|many
TGCAGCGTTGATGGCCCTAGCGGGCAAGAGACCCAGTACTTC
CSVDGPSGQETQYF
>.|TRBJ1-2|TRBV5-1|.
TGCGCCAGCAGGACTGGCCCTATCGAGGGCTACACCTTC
CASRTGPIEGYTF
>.|TRBJ1-5|TRBV5-1|few
TGCGCCAGCAGCTTGGGCGTGGGGAGCAATCAGCCCCAGCATTTT
CASSLGVGSNQPQHF
>TRBD1|TRBJ2-5|TRBV20-1|few
TGCAGTGCGGCGGACAGGGTAGAGACCCAGTACTTC
CSAADRVETQYF
>.|TRBJ2-5|TRBV6-1|.
TGTGCCAGCAGTACAGCCGCCACCCAGTACTTC
CASSTAATQYF
>.|TRBJ2-2|TRBV12-5|few
TGTGCTAGTGGTTTGGTACTCGTAGTGGGGTCACCCCACGTCGGGGAGCTGTTTTTT
CASGLVLVVGSPHVGELFF
>.|TRBJ1-1|TRBV7-9|few
TGTGCCAGCAGCACACTTATTAAGGATGAAGCTTTCTTT
CASSTLIKDEAFF
>TRBD1|TRBJ2-5|TRBV25-1|.
TGTGCCAGCAGTGAATATTCGGGGACAGGGGTTCGGGAGACCCAGTACTTC
CASSEYSGTGVRETQYF
>TRBD1|TRBJ2-2|TRBV7-3|.
TGTGCCAGCAGCCCGGGACAGGGTGACACCGGGGAGCTGTTTTTT
CASSPGQGDTGELFF
>.|TRBJ2-3|TRBV5-6|few
TGTGCCAGCAGCTTGTCGTCTGCCACAGATACGCAGTATTTT
CASSLSSATDTQYF
>.|TRBJ1-5|TRBV7-9|many
TGTGCCAGCAGTAAGGCCTCGGGGAATCAGCCCCAGCATTTT
CASSKASGNQPQHF
>.|TRBJ2-3|TRBV7-2|few
TGTGCCAGCGCTAGCGAGAGCACAGATACGCAGTATTTT
CASASESTDTQYF
>.|TRBJ1-6|TRBV12-3/TRBV12-4|.
TGTGCCAGCAGTCACTTCCGGCATAGCGGCTATTCACCCCTCCACTTT
CASSHFRHSGYSPLHF
>.|TRBJ1-5|TRBV5-1|.
TGCGCCATCCAGGGTTATAGCAATCAGCCCCAGCATTTT
CAIQGYSNQPQHF
>.|TRBJ2-2|TRBV30|many
TGTGCCTGGAGACCGGGGGGCCGTTACACCGGGGAGCTGTTTTTT
CAWRPGGRYTGELFF
>.|TRBJ2-3|TRBV20-1|few
TGCAGCCTTCGACAGAGCACAGATACGCAGTATTTT
CSLRQSTDTQYF
>.|TRBJ2-2|TRBV19|few
TGTGCCAGTAGTATGGTCGACAGCATCACCGGGGAGCTGTTTTTT
CASSMVDSITGELFF
>.|TRBJ2-5|TRBV7-3|few
TGTGCCAGCAGCTCAGGTAGCAAGGAGACCCAGTACTTC
CASSSGSKETQYF
>.|TRBJ1-2|TRBV12-3/TRBV12-4|.
TGTGCCAGCAGTTTAAGCTCCGCTAACTATGGCTACACCTTC
CASSLSSANYGYTF
>.|TRBJ2-5|TRBV7-9|.
TGTGCCAGCAGCCACGGACTACAGAAAGAGACCCAGTACTTC
CASSHGLQKETQYF
>.|TRBJ1-1|TRBV19|few
TGTGCCAGTAGTAGGGACTGGGGTCCTGCGACTGAAGCTTTCTTT
CASSRDWGPATEAFF
>TRBD1|TRBJ2-7|TRBV6-5|.
TGTGCCAGCGCCCAAGGGACAGGGATATTCGAGCAGTACTTC
CASAQGTGIFEQYF
>.|TRBJ1-6|TRBV6-5|few
TGTGCCAGCAGTTACTCAGGAGGGAAGCGTTCACCCCTCCACTTT
CASSYSGGKRSPLHF
>.|TRBJ1-1|TRBV7-2|few
TGTGCCAGCAGTCGTTATGGGTTTGAAGCTTTCTTT
CASSRYGFEAFF
>.|TRBJ2-5|TRBV20-1|few
TGCAGTGCTAGAGGGGGGGATCCCGGGGAGACCCAGTACTTC
CSARGGDPGETQYF
>TRBD2|TRBJ2-6|TRBV5-1|.
TGCGCCAGCAGCCCACGCGGCGGGACTACCGTCACCGGGGCCAACGTCCTGACTTTC
CASSPRGGTTVTGANVLTF
>.|TRBJ2-7|TRBV5-1|.
TGCGCCAGCAGCGCCGTAGGTTTGGCGAGCGACGAGCAGTACTTC
CASSAVGLASDEQYF
>.|TRBJ2-3|TRBV7-9|.
TGTGCCAGCAGCCCCTTAGCTGGAGATACGCAGTATTTT
CASSPLAGDTQYF
>.|TRBJ1-3|TRBV2|few
TGTGCCAGCAGTGAACTCGTCTCTGGAAACACCATATATTTT
CASSELVSGNTIYF
>TRBD2|TRBJ2-5|TRBV27|.
TGTGCCAGCAGTGCGGGGGGGTGGTTGGAGACCCAGTACTTC
CASSAGGWLETQYF
>TRBD2|TRBJ2-5|TRBV20-1|.
TGCAGTGCTAGGGACCCTAGCGGGGGGGCGGGTGAGACCCAGTACTTC
CSARDPSGGAGETQYF